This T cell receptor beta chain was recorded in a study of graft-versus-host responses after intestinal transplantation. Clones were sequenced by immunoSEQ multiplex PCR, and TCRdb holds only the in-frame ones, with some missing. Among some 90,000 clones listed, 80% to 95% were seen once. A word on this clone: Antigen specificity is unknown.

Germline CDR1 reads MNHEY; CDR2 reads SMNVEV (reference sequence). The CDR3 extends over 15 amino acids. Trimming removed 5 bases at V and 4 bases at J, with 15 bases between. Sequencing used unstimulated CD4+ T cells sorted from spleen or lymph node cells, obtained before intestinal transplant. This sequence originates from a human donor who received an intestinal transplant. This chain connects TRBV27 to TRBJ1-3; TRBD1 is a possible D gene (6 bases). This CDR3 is CASSGARGMGNTIYF. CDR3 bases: TGTGCCAGCAGTGGCGCCAGGGGCATGGGAAACACCATATATTTT.